The next 2 T cell receptor beta chains were all read from a single sample in a study of T cells after yellow fever vaccination. MiXCR was run by TCRdb on the 5' RACE reads, yielding one entry per CDR3 protein. Of under 300,000 distinct CDR3 sequences listed, 5.5% to 8.5% are singletons. Source: CD4+ T cells sorted from PBMCs, taken on the day of the yellow fever booster vaccination. Source of these receptors: a man aged 25-45 years who received the YFV17D yellow fever vaccine.

This clonotype was counted only a few times. CDR3: CASSLPSGDEQFF. The CDR3 DNA follows: TGTGCCAGCAGCCTCCCGAGCGGCGATGAGCAGTTCTTC. The genes are TRBV7-6 and TRBJ2-1; a weak D match, TRBD2 (5 bases). Trimming removed 5 bases at V and 8 bases at J, with 13 bases between. This CDR3 has 13 amino acids. Germline V gene lookup returns CDR1 SGHVS and CDR2 FNYEAQ. The full variable domain, in which reference TRBV7-6 and TRBJ2-1 provide the parts outside the CDR3, is GAGVSQSPRYKVTKRGQDVALRCDPISGHVSLYWYRQALGQGPEFLTYFNYEAQQDKSGLPNDRFSAERPEGSISTLTIQRTEQRDSAMYRCASSLPSGDEQFFGPGTRLTVL.

The chain joins TRBV7-8 to TRBJ2-7; TRBD2 matches 13 bases. V lost 0 bases, J lost 1 base, and 6 bases stayed unmatched. The CDR3 length is 18 residues. Germline CDR1 SGHVS, CDR2 FQNEAQ. Written as DNA, the CDR3 is TGTGCCAGCAGCTTAGCTCTACTAGCGGGAGGGCCTTCCTACGAGCAGTACTTC. Amino acids: CASSLALLAGGPSYEQYF. Full variable domain (remainder filled in from reference TRBV7-8 and TRBJ2-7): GAGVSQSPRYKVAKRGQDVALRCDPISGHVSLFWYQQALGQGPEFLTYFQNEAQLDKSGLPSDRFFAERPEGSVSTLKIQRTQQEDSAVYLCASSLALLAGGPSYEQYFGPGTRLTVT.